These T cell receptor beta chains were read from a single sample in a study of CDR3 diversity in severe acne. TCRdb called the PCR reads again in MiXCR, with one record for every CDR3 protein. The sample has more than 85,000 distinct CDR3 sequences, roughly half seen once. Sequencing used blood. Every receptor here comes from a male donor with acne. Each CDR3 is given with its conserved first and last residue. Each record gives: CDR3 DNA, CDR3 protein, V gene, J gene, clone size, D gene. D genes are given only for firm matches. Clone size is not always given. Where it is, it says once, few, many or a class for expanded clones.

CDR3nt: TGCAGTGCTAGCTCTCAGACTAGCGGGACTAGGGAGCAGTTCTTC; CDR3aa: CSASSQTSGTREQFF; v_gene: TRBV20-1; j_gene: TRBJ2-1; abundance: -; d_gene: TRBD2
CDR3nt: TGTGCCAGCAGCTTAATAGCCGGACTCCGGGACAGGGGCCACGAGCAGTACTTC; CDR3aa: CASSLIAGLRDRGHEQYF; v_gene: TRBV7-3; j_gene: TRBJ2-7; abundance: few; d_gene: TRBD1
CDR3nt: TGTGCCAGCAGCCAAAGATCAACAGGGACAGGGGAGCTGTTTTTT; CDR3aa: CASSQRSTGTGELFF; v_gene: TRBV3-2; j_gene: TRBJ2-2; abundance: -; d_gene: -
CDR3nt: TGTGCCAGCAGCTTGTGGACAGGGGGCAATGAGCAGTTCTTC; CDR3aa: CASSLWTGGNEQFF; v_gene: TRBV5-6; j_gene: TRBJ2-1; abundance: -; d_gene: TRBD1
CDR3nt: TGCGCCAGCAGTGAAAGACAGTACGAGCAGTACTTC; CDR3aa: CASSERQYEQYF; v_gene: TRBV10-2; j_gene: TRBJ2-7; abundance: -; d_gene: -
CDR3nt: TGTGCCAGCAGTCCAGTTAGGCCGGGAGGCTACACCTTC; CDR3aa: CASSPVRPGGYTF; v_gene: TRBV28; j_gene: TRBJ1-2; abundance: -; d_gene: -
CDR3nt: TGCAGTGCTAGAGTGGTCAGCCGGGGTCCGACCCAGTACTTC; CDR3aa: CSARVVSRGPTQYF; v_gene: TRBV20-1; j_gene: TRBJ2-5; abundance: -; d_gene: -
CDR3nt: TGTGCCAGCAGCGCGGACTACAATGAGCAGTTCTTC; CDR3aa: CASSADYNEQFF; v_gene: TRBV9; j_gene: TRBJ2-1; abundance: many; d_gene: -
CDR3nt: TGTGCCAGCAGTTACTCTAGCGGGAGGGCCACCGGGGAGCTGTTTTTT; CDR3aa: CASSYSSGRATGELFF; v_gene: TRBV6-2/TRBV6-3; j_gene: TRBJ2-2; abundance: few; d_gene: TRBD2
CDR3nt: TGCAGTGCAACAGGACAGGGGATCCAGCCCCGGCACTTT; CDR3aa: CSATGQGIQPRHF; v_gene: TRBV20-1; j_gene: TRBJ1-5; abundance: -; d_gene: TRBD1
CDR3nt: TGTGCCACCAGGGGTGACAGCCCGAACACCGGGGAGCTGTTTTTT; CDR3aa: CATRGDSPNTGELFF; v_gene: TRBV15; j_gene: TRBJ2-2; abundance: -; d_gene: -
CDR3nt: TGCAGTGCTAACCCCGTGGGACTAGCGGGATTCAATGAGCAGTTCTTC; CDR3aa: CSANPVGLAGFNEQFF; v_gene: TRBV20-1; j_gene: TRBJ2-1; abundance: few; d_gene: TRBD2
CDR3nt: TGTGCCAGCAGTCAAGGACAGTCCTATGGCTACACCTTC; CDR3aa: CASSQGQSYGYTF; v_gene: TRBV2; j_gene: TRBJ1-2; abundance: -; d_gene: -
CDR3nt: TGTGCCAGCAGCGTAAACCCAGGGGGCCTAAAATACAATGAGCAGTTCTTC; CDR3aa: CASSVNPGGLKYNEQFF; v_gene: TRBV7-6; j_gene: TRBJ2-1; abundance: medium-sized; d_gene: TRBD1
CDR3nt: TGTGCCAGCAGCTTTGTTGACAGGGTGATAGGCAATGAGCAGTTCTTC; CDR3aa: CASSFVDRVIGNEQFF; v_gene: TRBV7-9; j_gene: TRBJ2-1; abundance: -; d_gene: TRBD1
CDR3nt: TGTGCCACCAGCAGAGATCCAGGGGCACCCGGGGAGCTGTTTTTT; CDR3aa: CATSRDPGAPGELFF; v_gene: TRBV15; j_gene: TRBJ2-2; abundance: many; d_gene: -
CDR3nt: TGTGCCAGCAGCCCCTCGAGCGGGAGGGGGGGGACAGATACGCAGTATTTT; CDR3aa: CASSPSSGRGGTDTQYF; v_gene: TRBV13; j_gene: TRBJ2-3; abundance: few; d_gene: TRBD2
CDR3nt: TGTGCCAGCAGTTTTCTAGCGGTGAACACCGGGGAGCCGTTTTTT; CDR3aa: CASSFLAVNTGEPFF; v_gene: TRBV28; j_gene: TRBJ2-2; abundance: -; d_gene: TRBD2
CDR3nt: TGTGCCAGTAGATGCCTAGGGGGGAGCGCAGATACGCAGTATTTT; CDR3aa: CASRCLGGSADTQYF; v_gene: TRBV6-5; j_gene: TRBJ2-3; abundance: -; d_gene: -
CDR3nt: TGCAGCGTTGAGCCGAGGTTGACCTACAATGAGCAGTTCTTC; CDR3aa: CSVEPRLTYNEQFF; v_gene: TRBV29-1; j_gene: TRBJ2-1; abundance: many; d_gene: -